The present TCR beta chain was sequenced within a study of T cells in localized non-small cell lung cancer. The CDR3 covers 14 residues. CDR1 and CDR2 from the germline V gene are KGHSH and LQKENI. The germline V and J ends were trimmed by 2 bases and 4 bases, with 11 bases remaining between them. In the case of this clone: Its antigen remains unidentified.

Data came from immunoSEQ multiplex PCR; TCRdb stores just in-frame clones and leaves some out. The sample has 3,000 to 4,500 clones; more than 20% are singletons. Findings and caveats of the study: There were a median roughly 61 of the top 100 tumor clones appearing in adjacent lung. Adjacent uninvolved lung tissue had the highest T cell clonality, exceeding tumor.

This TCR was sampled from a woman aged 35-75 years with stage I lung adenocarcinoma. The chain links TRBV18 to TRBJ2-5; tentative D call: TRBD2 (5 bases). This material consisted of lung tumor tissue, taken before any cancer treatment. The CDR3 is CASSPGSGRETQYF. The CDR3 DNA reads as TGTGCCAGCTCACCAGGGAGTGGGCGAGAGACCCAGTACTTC.